A single TCR beta chain is shown here with its context. The PCR had 60 Vbeta and 13 Jbeta primers. Profiled with immunoSEQ multiplex PCR; TCRdb holds only in-frame clones, not every one. Of approximately 100,000 clones detected, approximately 80% appear once; the ten largest clones hold approximately 10%. CDR3 length: 14 amino acids. V shed 4 bases, J shed 2 bases, and the junction held 2 bases outside the gene matches. The germline gives CDR1 LGHNA, CDR2 YSLEER. The sample originates from a study of cytomegalovirus exposure and HLA in healthy donors. Sequences were obtained from PBMCs. The V call is TRBV4-3, the J call TRBJ2-4; 7 bases agree with TRBD1. The origin of this receptor is a man aged 40-50 years in good health and CMV-seropositive. The CDR3 protein is CASSPQGTKNIQYF. DNA for the CDR3: TGCGCCAGCAGCCCACAGGGGACCAAAAACATTCAGTACTTC.